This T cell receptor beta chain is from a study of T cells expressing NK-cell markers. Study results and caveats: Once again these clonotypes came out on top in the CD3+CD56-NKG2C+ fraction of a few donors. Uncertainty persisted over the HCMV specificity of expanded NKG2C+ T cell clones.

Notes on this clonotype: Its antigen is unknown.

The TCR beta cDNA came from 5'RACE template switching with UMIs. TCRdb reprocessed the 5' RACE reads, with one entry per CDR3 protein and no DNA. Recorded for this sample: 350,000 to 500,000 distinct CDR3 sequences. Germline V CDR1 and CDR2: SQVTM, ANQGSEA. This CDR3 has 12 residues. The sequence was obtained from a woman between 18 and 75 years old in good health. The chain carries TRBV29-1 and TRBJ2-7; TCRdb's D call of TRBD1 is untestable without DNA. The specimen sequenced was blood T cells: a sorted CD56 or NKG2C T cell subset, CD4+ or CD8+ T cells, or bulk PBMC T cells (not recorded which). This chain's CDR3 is CSVMRQGWEQYF.